One and the same sample provided the 12 T cell receptor beta chains below, sequenced in a study of T-cell reconstitution after alpha-beta-depleted transplantation in children. The TCRbeta library incorporated unique molecular identifiers. TCRdb re-analysed the PCR reads in MiXCR, keeping a single row per CDR3 protein. Seen here are some 520,000 distinct CDR3 sequences, around a third observed once, and the top ten hold under 3%. This specimen consisted of PBMCs from the stem cell graft donor, obtained from the stem cell graft. These receptors all stem from a human donor who donated a stem cell graft to a child with aplastic anemia.

In its sample, this clonotype was seen many times. The rearrangement joins TRBV5-4 to TRBJ2-7; no clear D gene. Trimming removed 0 bases at V and 6 bases at J, with 7 bases between. This CDR3 region has 12 residues. Germline V lookup: CDR1 SGHNT, CDR2 YYREEE (reference sequence). The CDR3 nucleotides read TGTGCCAGCAGCTTGGGCGGTTCCGAGCAGTACTTC. Translating gives CASSLGGSEQYF.

This chain connects TRBV12-3 or TRBV12-4 to TRBJ1-5; a possible D gene is TRBD1 (6 bases). Trimming left V 6 bases short and J 3 bases short, with 15 bases between. The CDR3 length is 15 residues. DNA of the CDR3: TGTGCCAGCAGCTCTGACAGGTTGGACAATCAGCCCCAGCATTTT. Amino acid sequence: CASSSDRLDNQPQHF.

This clonotype has more than one count but fewer than ten. This rearrangement joins TRBV12-3 or TRBV12-4 to TRBJ2-2; D uncertain. CDR3 length equals 14 residues. The V and J ends lost 4 bases and 5 bases respectively, with 11 bases between them. The CDR3 DNA is TGTGCCAGCAGTTCCTCTTCAGAGACCGGGGAGCTGTTTTTT. Its translation: CASSSSSETGELFF.

This chain connects TRBV9 to TRBJ2-1; D possibly corresponds to TRBD1 (5 bases). V was trimmed by 3 bases and J by 9 bases, leaving 13 bases between them. Germline V gene data show CDR1 as SGDLS and CDR2 as YYNGEE. This CDR3 comprises 13 residues. CDR3 protein: CASSEDIYGEQFF. The CDR3 DNA sequence: TGTGCCAGCAGCGAGGACATTTATGGTGAGCAGTTCTTC.

The chain couples TRBV11-2 to TRBJ2-6; 8 bases are a match to TRBD1. Germline V gene lookup returns CDR1 SGHAT and CDR2 FQNNGV. CDR3 size: 18 residues. Trimming removed 4 bases from V and 1 base from J; junction bases left unmatched: 9. The CDR3 protein is CASSSPIYRGSGANVLTF. In DNA, the CDR3 is TGTGCCAGCAGCTCTCCCATTTACAGGGGGTCTGGGGCCAACGTCCTGACTTTC.

This chain uses TRBV12-2 with TRBJ2-1; TRBD2 reflects the table's D call only, with no check against the DNA. TRBV12-2 is a known pseudogene. The CDR3 has 14 amino acids. CDR3: CAKNTGLANNEQFF. Written as DNA, the CDR3 is TGTGCAAAAAACACGGGACTAGCGAACAATGAGCAGTTCTTC.

This clonotype has a count of ten or more. V gene TRBV20-1 combines with J gene TRBJ2-1; 12 bases match TRBD2. The CDR3 has 15 residues. The V segment lost 4 bases and the J segment 1 base; nucleotides outside the gene matches: 2. Germline V gene lookup returns CDR1 DFQATT and CDR2 SNEGSKA (reference sequence). This CDR3 reads CSATGTSGSYNEQFF. DNA for the CDR3: TGCAGTGCTACCGGGACTAGCGGGTCCTACAATGAGCAGTTCTTC.

The chain couples TRBV9 to TRBJ2-1; 10 positions agree with TRBD1. From germline, CDR1 is SGDLS and CDR2 YYNGEE. J was trimmed by 8 bases and V by 2 bases; bases with no gene match: 4. The CDR3 consists of 14 residues. The CDR3 nucleotides read TGTGCCAGCAGCGTGGGCGACAGGGGGCATGAGCAGTTCTTC. Amino acid sequence: CASSVGDRGHEQFF.

The chain uses TRBV20-1 and TRBJ2-1; either TRBD1 or TRBD2 may fit D (7 bases each). V was trimmed by 5 bases and J by 6 bases, leaving 20 bases between them. The CDR3 extends over 15 amino acids. Germline V gives CDR1 DFQATT, CDR2 SNEGSKA (reference sequence). Here the CDR3 reads CSALYQGGPGNEQFF. Here the CDR3 DNA reads TGCAGTGCTTTGTACCAGGGGGGGCCGGGCAATGAGCAGTTCTTC.

Here the CDR3 reads CASSIMGHPNQPQHF. The CDR3 bases are TGTGCCAGTAGTATTATGGGACACCCAAATCAGCCCCAGCATTTT. The chain recombines TRBV19 with TRBJ1-5, with a tentative D call TRBD1 (6 bases). The V end lost 3 bases, the J end lost 4 bases, and 13 bases lay between the germline ends. The CDR3 is 15 residues long. The germline V gene encodes CDR1 LNHDA and CDR2 SQIVND (reference sequence). The full variable domain, rest sourced from reference TRBV19 and TRBJ1-5, is DGGITQSPKYLFRKEGQNVTLSCEQNLNHDAMYWYRQDPGQGLRLIYYSQIVNDFQKGDIAEGYSVSREKKESFPLTVTSAQKNPTAFYLCASSIMGHPNQPQHFGDGTRLSIL.

V and J are TRBV23-1 and TRBJ2-1; TRBD1 matches 8 bases. TRBV23-1 is recorded as an ORF, its role being uncertain. CDR3 length: 18 residues. V shed 4 bases and J 3 bases; nucleotides not matched to a gene: 14. The CDR3 bases are TGCGCCAGCAGTCCCTCCTCTTACAGGGGGAAACACTACAATGAGCAGTTCTTC. As protein: CASSPSSYRGKHYNEQFF.

The rearrangement links TRBV28 to TRBJ2-5; TRBD1 agrees at 9 bases. The ends lost 7 bases at V and 12 bases at J; junction bases unmatched: 9. The CDR3 length is 12 residues. In germline, CDR1 is MDHEN, CDR2 SYDVKM. Here the CDR3 DNA reads TGTGCCAGCACCCCGGGACAGGGTGGCAAGTACTTC. Its translation is CASTPGQGGKYF.